These 27 T cell receptor beta chains were sequenced from one sample in a study of blood T cell repertoires in COVID-19. Some clones are missing from TCRdb's copy, which holds only in-frame ones; the method was immunoSEQ multiplex PCR. The table has approximately 100,000 clones, roughly 92% seen once. The sample taken for sequencing was peripheral blood. These receptor sequences come from a man aged 65 to 79 with acute or convalescent COVID-19.

The chain combines TRBV6-5 with TRBJ1-4, with no clear D. The germline V and J ends were trimmed by 7 bases and 5 bases, with 11 bases remaining between them. Germline values: CDR1 MNHEY, CDR2 SVGAGI. CDR3 length: 13 residues. CDR3 DNA sequence: TGTGCCAGCAAGGGAGTAGGGAATGAAAAACTGTTTTTT. It specifies CASKGVGNEKLFF.

This rearrangement joins TRBV13 to TRBJ1-1; TRBD1 matches 8 bases. J was trimmed by 1 base and V by 4 bases; bases with no gene match: 2. The CDR3 is 14 residues long. Germline CDR1 and CDR2: PRHDT and FYEKMQ (reference sequence). The CDR3 loop is CASSSGTGNTEAFF. The CDR3 DNA follows: TGTGCCAGCAGCTCAGGGACAGGGAACACTGAAGCTTTCTTT.

The rearrangement links TRBV7-8 to TRBJ1-5, with D hard to call. The V end was cut by 3 bases, the J end by 4 bases, with 4 bases between. CDR1 is SGHVS and CDR2 is FQNEAQ in the germline V gene. The CDR3 has 12 amino acids. CDR3 coding DNA: TGTGCCAGCAGCTTCCAAAATCAGCCCCAGCATTTT. It translates to CASSFQNQPQHF.

V and J are TRBV4-1 and TRBJ1-1; D may be TRBD1 (6 bases). The CDR3 is 13 amino acids. CDR1 and CDR2 (germline): MGHRA, YSYEKL. V gave up 4 bases and J gave up 8 bases, with 14 bases separating them. The CDR3 loop is CASSPPQGREAFF. Here the CDR3 DNA reads TGCGCCAGCAGCCCCCCCCAGGGGCGCGAAGCTTTCTTT.

The V call is TRBV20-1, the J call TRBJ2-7; D perhaps matches TRBD1 (5 bases). This CDR3 is 11 amino acids long. The germline CDR1 and CDR2 sequences are DFQATT and SNEGSKA (reference sequence). Trimming left V 5 bases short and J 3 bases short, with 8 bases between. CDR3 DNA sequence: TGCAGTGCTCAAAGGGGCTACGAGCAGTACTTC. Amino acid sequence: CSAQRGYEQYF.

The chain couples TRBV5-3 to TRBJ2-2, with 7 bases fitting TRBD1. TRBV5-3 is classed as an ORF, of uncertain function. Unmatched junction bases numbered 9, after V lost 4 bases and J lost 3 bases. The CDR3 has 16 residues. The CDR3 DNA sequence: TGTGCCAGAAGCCCGGAAGGGACAGACCACACCGGGGAGCTGTTTTTT. Translating gives CARSPEGTDHTGELFF.

The chain has TRBV13 and TRBJ1-5; TRBD1 matches at 12 bases. The trim removed 2 bases at V and 6 bases at J, leaving 11 bases unmatched. This CDR3 is built from 18 residues. Per germline, CDR1 PRHDT and CDR2 FYEKMQ (reference sequence). This CDR3 is CASSLISPGQGALQPQHF. The CDR3 DNA follows: TGTGCCAGCAGCTTAATATCTCCGGGACAGGGGGCTCTTCAGCCCCAGCATTTT.

This chain links TRBV9 with TRBJ1-2; D is undetermined. The CDR3 has 14 residues. CDR1 and CDR2 from the germline V gene are SGDLS and YYNGEE. Trimming removed 4 bases from V and 4 bases from J, with 14 bases in between. CDR3 loop: CASSPSGGRYGYTF. The CDR3 DNA reads TGTGCCAGCAGCCCCAGCGGCGGACGCTATGGCTACACCTTC.

This sequence joins TRBV11-3 and TRBJ2-1; a weak D match, TRBD2 (6 bases). Trimming shortened V by 3 bases and J by 9 bases, and 12 bases separated the two germline ends. From germline, CDR1 is SGHNT and CDR2 YENEEA. CDR3 length: 13 amino acids. The CDR3 reads CASSLVGGGEQFF. Here the CDR3 DNA reads TGTGCCAGCAGCTTGGTGGGGGGTGGTGAGCAGTTCTTC.

The gene calls are TRBV7-2 and TRBJ1-3, with a weak D call TRBD1 (6 bases). The CDR3 runs 14 residues. The V gene lost 5 bases and the J gene lost 4 bases, with 12 bases spanning the gap. Per germline, CDR1 SGHTA and CDR2 FQGNSA. The CDR3 DNA sequence: TGTGCCAGCAGCAAGGACAGAGTAGGAAACACCATATATTTT. This sequence encodes CASSKDRVGNTIYF.

The rearrangement uses TRBV7-9 and TRBJ1-2; unclear D gene. The V end was cut by 5 bases, the J end by 3 bases, with 16 bases between. This CDR3 contains 15 residues. In germline, CDR1 is SEHNR, CDR2 FQNEAQ (reference sequence). The CDR3 DNA reads as TGTGCCAGCAGCCCCCACCTTAACGGGGACTATGGCTACACCTTC. This sequence encodes CASSPHLNGDYGYTF.

CDR3 protein: CASSPRLAGGVLADTQYF. As DNA, the CDR3 is TGTGCCAGTAGTCCTAGACTAGCGGGAGGTGTTTTAGCAGATACGCAGTATTTT. The rearrangement joins TRBV19 to TRBJ2-3, with TRBD2 matching over 13 bases. From germline, CDR1 is LNHDA and CDR2 SQIVND (reference sequence). The CDR3 spans 18 residues. Trimming took 5 bases from V and 4 from J; bases not matched to a gene: 12.

A single count supports this clone. V is TRBV6-5 and J is TRBJ1-5, with 7 positions matching TRBD1. The junction had 5 bases not matched to a gene; V was cut back by 6 bases and J by 0 bases. This CDR3 is 15 amino acids long. CDR1 is MNHEY, CDR2 SVGAGI, per germline. In DNA, the CDR3 is TGTGCCAGCAGGGGAGACAGGGCTAGCAATCAGCCCCAGCATTTT. As protein: CASRGDRASNQPQHF.

The chain combines TRBV7-9 with TRBJ1-1; D unresolved. CDR3 length: 12 residues. V was shortened by 3 bases and J by 3 bases, with 5 bases between the two germline ends. The V gene's germline CDR1 is SEHNR and CDR2 FQNEAQ (reference sequence). CDR3 residues: CASSLTHTEAFF. CDR3 DNA: TGTGCCAGCAGCTTGACACACACTGAAGCTTTCTTT.

The sample holds one count of this clone. The V and J genes are TRBV5-4 and TRBJ2-1; perhaps TRBD2 as D (5 bases). V lost 0 bases to trimming and J lost 3 bases, with 7 bases between them. Germline lookup yields CDR1 SGHNT and CDR2 YYREEE (reference sequence). This CDR3 region has 14 residues. CDR3 bases: TGTGCCAGCAGCTTGGCCGGGAACTACAATGAGCAGTTCTTC. This sequence encodes CASSLAGNYNEQFF.

The J gene is TRBJ1-1, the V gene TRBV28; D unresolved. Germline V CDR1 and CDR2: MDHEN, SYDVKM. The CDR3 length is 14 residues. V was shortened by 3 bases and J by 8 bases, with 16 bases between the two germline ends. The chain's CDR3 is CASSFSGPRREAFF. In nucleotides, the CDR3 is TGTGCCAGCAGTTTTTCCGGGCCCCGGAGGGAAGCTTTCTTT.

The chain is built from TRBV6-6 and TRBJ2-7; 12 bases are shared with TRBD2. Trimming at V came to 2 bases and at J to 5 bases, leaving 7 bases not matched to a gene. Per the germline V gene, CDR1 is MNHNY and CDR2 is SVGAGI (reference sequence). The CDR3 loop spans 16 amino acids. The CDR3 protein is CASSYLLAGGRNEQYF. The CDR3 nucleotides read TGTGCCAGCAGTTACCTTCTAGCGGGAGGGCGGAACGAGCAGTACTTC.

This chain joins TRBV12-3 or TRBV12-4 and TRBJ2-5; D not certain. Deletions cut 6 bases from V and 4 bases from J, with 12 bases between. The length of the CDR3 is 13 residues. CDR3 residues: CASSLTLVETQYF. CDR3 bases: TGTGCCAGCAGCCTCACCCTAGTAGAGACCCAGTACTTC.

The chain has TRBV5-1 and TRBJ2-1; TRBD2 aligns across 13 bases. V dropped 4 bases and J dropped 4; count of bases not matched to a gene: 8. CDR3 length: 17 residues. The germline V gene encodes CDR1 SGHRS and CDR2 YFSETQ. CDR3 DNA sequence: TGCGCCAGCAGCAAGACTAGCGGGAGGTTAACATACAATGAGCAGTTCTTC. Translation: CASSKTSGRLTYNEQFF.

The rearrangement joins TRBV7-9 to TRBJ2-7, with no clear D. Trimming took 5 bases from V and 2 from J, leaving 7 bases between them. Germline V gene lookup returns CDR1 SEHNR and CDR2 FQNEAQ (reference sequence). The CDR3 contains 12 residues. The CDR3 loop reads CASSRTAYEQYF. CDR3 sequence (DNA): TGTGCCAGCAGCCGTACGGCCTACGAGCAGTACTTC.

This clone was observed a single time. The rearrangement joins TRBV6-4 to TRBJ1-2; unclear D gene. V was trimmed by 2 bases and J by 5 bases, leaving 6 bases between them. This CDR3 has 12 residues. The germline gives CDR1 MRHNA, CDR2 SNTAGT. CDR3 DNA: TGTGCCAGCAGTGACCCGGTTTATGGCTACACCTTC. This codes for CASSDPVYGYTF.

The chain has TRBV3-1 (or the pseudogene TRBV3-2) and TRBJ2-5; 7 bases are a match to TRBD1. The ends lost 4 bases at V and 2 bases at J; junction bases unmatched: 7. Germline V gene lookup returns CDR1 LGHDT and CDR2 YNNKEL (reference sequence). The CDR3 runs 15 residues. The CDR3 loop reads CASSPGQALQETQYF. Written as DNA, the CDR3 is TGTGCCAGCAGCCCTGGACAGGCCCTACAAGAGACCCAGTACTTC.

This sequence joins TRBV4-1 and TRBJ2-3; 16 bases are a match to TRBD2. The CDR3 consists of 19 residues. V was clipped by 2 bases and J by 5 bases; unmatched bases: 10. Germline V CDR1 and CDR2: MGHRA, YSYEKL. The CDR3 protein is CASSQPPGTSGGARDTQYF. CDR3 nucleotides: TGCGCCAGCAGCCAACCTCCCGGGACTAGCGGGGGGGCACGAGATACGCAGTATTTT.

The genes are TRBV10-3 and TRBJ1-2, with 12 bases fitting TRBD1. Germline V CDR1 and CDR2: ENHRY, SYGVKD. The CDR3 totals 15 residues. V was pared by 7 bases and J by 8 bases, with 11 bases of the junction left unmatched. This chain's CDR3 is CAITQGGQGASGYTF. In DNA form, the CDR3 reads TGTGCCATCACCCAGGGGGGACAGGGGGCGTCGGGCTACACCTTC.

This clone showed up just once. The chain couples TRBV11-2 to TRBJ2-7; 7 bases map to TRBD1. This CDR3 contains 13 residues. V shed 8 bases, J shed 4 bases, and the junction held 8 bases outside the gene matches. The germline V gene has CDR1 SGHAT and CDR2 FQNNGV. Written as DNA, the CDR3 is TGTGCCAGCCGACAGGGCGAGGCTTACGAGCAGTACTTC. Protein: CASRQGEAYEQYF.

J is TRBJ2-1 and V is TRBV5-1; TRBD1 agrees at 7 bases. Germline CDR1 SGHRS, CDR2 YFSETQ. Germline trimming cut 4 bases from V and 2 bases from J; bases unmatched to any gene: 6. The CDR3 contains 15 residues. The CDR3 nucleotides read TGCGCCAGCAGCCCTACAGGGGCTACCTACAATGAGCAGTTCTTC. Translated: CASSPTGATYNEQFF.

J is TRBJ1-2 and V is TRBV4-2, with TRBD1 identical over 12 bases. CDR3 length: 14 amino acids. Germline CDR1 reads LGHNA; CDR2 reads YNFKEQ. J lost 8 bases, V lost 1 base, and 2 bases had no gene match. DNA of the CDR3: TGTGCCAGCAGCCAAGGGGACAGGGGGCTCGGCTACACCTTC. Translated, it gives CASSQGDRGLGYTF.